This TCR beta chain emerged from a study of cytomegalovirus exposure and HLA in healthy donors. Study-wide results and limits: Per a prior analysis, the majority of TCR beta V segments were productive roughly 87% or roughly 30% of the time. There were reportedly fewer N-insertions in an Asian-associated ancestry cluster than the approximately 600-donor mean, in a later analysis. Confirmation in vitro established that a few CMV-associated chains were specific for CMV antigens.

In regard to this clone: What it binds is unknown.

PCR primers comprised 60 Vbeta and 13 Jbeta primers. The assay was immunoSEQ multiplex PCR, and TCRdb's table has in-frame clones only and misses some. The repertoire holds 130,000 to 150,000 clones, with approximately 80% as singletons. Source material: PBMCs. This TCR was sampled from a woman aged 60 to 75 in good health and CMV-seropositive.

As DNA, the CDR3 is TGTGCCAGTAGCTCGACAGGGATCTCCTACGAGCAGTACTTC. Encoded protein: CASSSTGISYEQYF. V gene TRBV19 combines with J gene TRBJ2-7; 7 bases fit TRBD1. Trimming cost V 6 bases and J 0 bases; bases outside gene matches: 5. CDR1 is LNHDA and CDR2 is SQIVND in the germline V gene (reference sequence). CDR3 length: 14 residues.